These 17 T cell receptor beta chains originate from one sample sequenced in a study of T-cell reconstitution after alpha-beta-depleted transplantation in children. The TCRbeta library was prepared with unique molecular identifiers. In TCRdb, the PCR reads were re-called with MiXCR into one record per CDR3 protein. In the table there are approximately 350,000 distinct CDR3 sequences, roughly 13% of which are singletons. The sequences come from PBMCs, collected from the stem cell graft. The origin of the receptors is a human donor who donated a stem cell graft to a child with Fanconi anemia.

This chain connects TRBV12-3 or TRBV12-4 to TRBJ2-2; D may be TRBD1 (6 bases). This CDR3 region has 15 residues. The V gene lost 5 bases and the J gene lost 4 bases, with 14 bases spanning the gap. CDR3 DNA sequence: TGTGCCAGCAGTCTAACCGGGACAACCACCGGGGAGCTGTTTTTT. Translating gives CASSLTGTTTGELFF.

The chain uses TRBV28 and TRBJ1-1; 7 bases are a match to TRBD1. J gave up 1 base and V 2 bases, and 7 bases lay outside the gene matches. CDR1 is MDHEN, CDR2 SYDVKM, per germline. The CDR3 is 16 residues long. The chain's CDR3 is CASSLIGGTENTEAFF. DNA of the CDR3: TGTGCCAGCAGTTTAATAGGCGGGACAGAGAACACTGAAGCTTTCTTT.

This sequence joins TRBV10-3 and TRBJ1-1, with a weak D call TRBD1 (5 bases). The CDR3 length is 14 residues. CDR1 is ENHRY, CDR2 SYGVKD, per germline. Trimming stripped 3 bases from V and 1 base from J, with 9 bases between. CDR3 DNA sequence: TGTGCCATCAGTGACCGGGGGAGGAACACTGAAGCTTTCTTT. Translated: CAISDRGRNTEAFF.

This rearrangement joins TRBV14 to TRBJ2-3; D gene uncertain. Germline CDR1 and CDR2: SGHDN and FVKESK. The germline V and J ends were trimmed by 0 bases and 2 bases, with 9 bases remaining between them. There are 15 residues in the CDR3. The CDR3 sequence: CASSQDEPYTDTQYF. The CDR3 DNA follows: TGTGCCAGCAGCCAAGACGAGCCGTACACAGATACGCAGTATTTT.

This clonotype was recorded many times. V and J are TRBV10-2 and TRBJ2-7; D is uncertain. The CDR3 is 11 amino acids. Germline-derived CDR1 and CDR2 are WSHSY and SAAADI. Trimming pared 2 bases from V and 4 bases from J, leaving 3 bases between. In DNA form, the CDR3 reads TGCGCCAGCAGTGAGGGGTACGAGCAGTACGTC. This codes for CASSEGYEQYV.

V and J are TRBV20-1 and TRBJ2-5; no clear D gene. From germline, CDR1 is DFQATT and CDR2 SNEGSKA (reference sequence). V dropped 3 bases and J dropped 2 bases, with 7 bases sitting between them. The CDR3 consists of 12 residues. CDR3 sequence (DNA): TGCAGTGCTAGGCCAGGTCAAGAGACCCAGTACTTC. Translation gives CSARPGQETQYF.

This clonotype was found a few times. The chain uses TRBV28 and TRBJ2-7; 11 bases line up with TRBD1. The CDR3 runs 15 residues. V shed 4 bases and J 6 bases; nucleotides not matched to a gene: 8. CDR1 is MDHEN and CDR2 is SYDVKM in the germline V gene. In DNA form, the CDR3 reads TGTGCCAGCAGTTCGCCCGGGACAGGGGGTCGCGAGCAGTACGTC. It translates to CASSSPGTGGREQYV.

This clonotype was picked up a small number of times. The V gene is TRBV18, the J gene TRBJ2-3; TRBD1 aligns across 7 bases. The germline CDR1 and CDR2 sequences are KGHSH and LQKENI. With 0 bases clipped from V and 0 bases from J, the junction kept 3 bases outside the gene matches. This CDR3 is 16 amino acids long. This CDR3 is CASSPPGTESTDTQYF. DNA of the CDR3: TGTGCCAGCTCACCACCGGGGACAGAAAGCACAGATACGCAGTATTTT.

The V and J genes are TRBV6-1 and TRBJ1-4; D might be TRBD1 (5 bases). Germline V gene data show CDR1 as MNHNS and CDR2 as SASEGT. V shed 7 bases and J shed 7 bases, with 19 bases lying between them. The CDR3 covers 15 residues. For the CDR3, the DNA is TGTGCCAGCACTCAGGGCGACGGCGGTCCTGAAAAACTGTTTTTT. Its translation is CASTQGDGGPEKLFF.

This CDR3 reads CSVWGATEQFF. CDR3 nucleotides: TGCAGCGTTTGGGGGGCGACTGAGCAGTTCTTC. This chain joins TRBV29-1 and TRBJ2-1, with D possibly being TRBD1 or TRBD2 (6 bases each). Looked up from germline, CDR1 is SQVTM and CDR2 is ANQGSEA. This CDR3 comprises 11 residues. V shed 5 bases and J shed 9 bases, with 11 bases lying between them.

At least ten counts were recorded for this clonotype. The chain combines TRBV10-1 with TRBJ2-2; 9 bases line up with TRBD1. Germline CDR1 WNHNN, CDR2 SYGVQD (reference sequence). J gave up 2 bases and V 6 bases, and 7 bases lay outside the gene matches. This CDR3 has 16 residues. The CDR3 nucleotides read TGCGCCAGCAGACCCTCGGACAGGGGAAACACCGGGGAGCTGTTTTTT. It yields the protein CASRPSDRGNTGELFF.

The J gene is TRBJ1-4, the V gene TRBV3-1; 7 bases agree with TRBD1. Trimming at V came to 3 bases and at J to 7 bases, leaving 5 bases not matched to a gene. The V gene's germline CDR1 is LGHDT and CDR2 YNNKEL (reference sequence). There are 14 residues in the CDR3. CDR3 DNA: TGTGCCAGCAGCCAGGACAGGCGGGTTGAAAAACTGTTTTTT. Residues: CASSQDRRVEKLFF.

This chain connects TRBV11-2 to TRBJ2-5; 8 bases align to TRBD1. Looked up from germline, CDR1 is SGHAT and CDR2 is FQNNGV. Trimming removed 3 bases from V and 7 bases from J; junction bases left unmatched: 7. This CDR3 has 14 amino acids. The CDR3: CASSFAGQGMTQYF. CDR3 nucleotides: TGTGCCAGCAGCTTCGCAGGACAGGGTATGACCCAGTACTTC.

Many counts were recorded for this clonotype. The genes are TRBV5-1 and TRBJ2-2, with a tentative D call TRBD1 (6 bases). CDR3 length: 15 amino acids. Germline lookup yields CDR1 SGHRS and CDR2 YFSETQ. The V end lost 4 bases, the J end lost 3 bases, and 13 bases lay between the germline ends. The CDR3 region is CASSQQGTDTGELFF. The CDR3 nucleotides read TGCGCCAGCAGCCAACAGGGTACTGACACCGGGGAGCTGTTTTTT.

This clonotype was seen only a few times. The rearrangement links TRBV12-3 or TRBV12-4 to TRBJ1-4; the match to TRBD1 covers 7 bases. The V and J ends lost 7 bases and 10 bases, in that order; junction bases with no gene match: 12. This CDR3 is 14 amino acids long. In nucleotides, the CDR3 is TGTGCCAGCACCCCAGGGAGGGGGCGGCGAAAACTGTTTTTT. This gives the protein CASTPGRGRRKLFF.

This clonotype turned up a few times. J is TRBJ2-1 and V is TRBV5-1, with TRBD2 matching 9 bases. In germline, CDR1 is SGHRS, CDR2 YFSETQ. The J segment lost 6 bases and the V segment lost 2 bases, leaving 9 bases of the junction unmatched. This CDR3 comprises 16 residues. CDR3 sequence reads: CASSLQRGAIGNEQFF. Here the CDR3 DNA reads TGCGCCAGCAGCTTACAGCGGGGGGCTATCGGCAATGAGCAGTTCTTC.

This clonotype has ten or more counts. This chain joins TRBV20-1 and TRBJ1-3; D is possibly TRBD1 (6 bases). The CDR3 has 16 residues. Germline values: CDR1 DFQATT, CDR2 SNEGSKA (reference sequence). Trimming took 1 base from V and 0 from J, leaving 13 bases between them. This CDR3 reads CSARGARGSSGNTIYF. The CDR3 coding sequence is TGCAGTGCTAGAGGGGCCAGGGGAAGCTCTGGAAACACCATATATTTT.